The clone carrying this T cell receptor (beta chain) showed up just a few times. Its target is unknown. The source of the sample is a study of identical twins. Study-level points and caveats: Instead of following the same donors, the conclusions were based on cross-sectional statistical analysis. Alpha sequences that were out-of-frame and twin-shared showed an excess of low generation probability.

TCRdb redid the calling of the 5' RACE reads with MiXCR, one entry per CDR3 protein. The sample lists under 300,000 distinct CDR3 sequences, about 8.5% occurring once. Trimming cost V 6 bases and J 4 bases, with 15 bases left between them. CDR1 SQVTM and CDR2 ANQGSEA come from the germline V gene. CDR3 length: 13 residues. These data are also associated with another study on yellow fever vaccine responses in identical twins.

The sample taken for sequencing was CD8+ T cells sorted from blood. This clonotype was obtained from a woman between 18 and 29 years old in good health. The chain is built from TRBV29-1 and TRBJ1-1, with TRBD1 as a possible D gene (5 bases). In nucleotides, the CDR3 is TGCAGCGTGGCGGGGGGTTTTGGCACTGAAGCTTTCTTT. It translates to CSVAGGFGTEAFF.